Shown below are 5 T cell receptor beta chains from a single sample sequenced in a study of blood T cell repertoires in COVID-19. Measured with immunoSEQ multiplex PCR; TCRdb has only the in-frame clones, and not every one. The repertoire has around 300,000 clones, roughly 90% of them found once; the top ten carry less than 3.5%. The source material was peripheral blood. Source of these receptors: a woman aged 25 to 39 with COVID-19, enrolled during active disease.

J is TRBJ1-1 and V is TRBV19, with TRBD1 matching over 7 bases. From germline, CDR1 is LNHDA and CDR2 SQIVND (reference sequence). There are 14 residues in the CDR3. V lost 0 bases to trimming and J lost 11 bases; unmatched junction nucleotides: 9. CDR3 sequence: CASSIDPTGRAAFF. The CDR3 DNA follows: TGTGCCAGTAGTATAGATCCGACAGGGCGTGCGGCTTTCTTT. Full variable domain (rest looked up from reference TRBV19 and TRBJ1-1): DGGITQSPKYLFRKEGQNVTLSCEQNLNHDAMYWYRQDPGQGLRLIYYSQIVNDFQKGDIAEGYSVSREKKESFPLTVTSAQKNPTAFYLCASSIDPTGRAAFFGQGTRLTVV.

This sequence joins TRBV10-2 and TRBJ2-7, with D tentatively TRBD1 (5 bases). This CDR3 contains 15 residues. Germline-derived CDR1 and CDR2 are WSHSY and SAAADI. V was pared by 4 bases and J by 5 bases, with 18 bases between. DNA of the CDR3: TGCGCCAGCAGTGGGTTCGGGCAGGGTAACGACGAGCAGTACTTC. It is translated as CASSGFGQGNDEQYF.

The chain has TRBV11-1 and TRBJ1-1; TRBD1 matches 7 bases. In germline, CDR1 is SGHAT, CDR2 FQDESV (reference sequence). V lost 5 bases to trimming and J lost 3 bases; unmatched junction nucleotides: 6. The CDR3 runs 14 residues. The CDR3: CASSVTGAHTEAFF. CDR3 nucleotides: TGTGCCAGCAGCGTTACAGGGGCCCACACTGAAGCTTTCTTT.

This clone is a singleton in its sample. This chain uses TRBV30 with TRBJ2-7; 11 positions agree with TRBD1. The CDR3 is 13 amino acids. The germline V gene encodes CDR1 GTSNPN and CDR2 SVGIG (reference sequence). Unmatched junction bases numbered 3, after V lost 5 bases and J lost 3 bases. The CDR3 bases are TGTGCCTGGGGACAGGGGGCCGTCTACGAGCAGTACTTC. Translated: CAWGQGAVYEQYF.

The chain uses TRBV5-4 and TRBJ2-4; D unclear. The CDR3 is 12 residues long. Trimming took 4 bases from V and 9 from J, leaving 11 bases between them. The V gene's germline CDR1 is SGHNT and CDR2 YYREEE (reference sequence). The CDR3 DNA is TGTGCCAGCAGCCTACGCGGTTCCATTCAGTACTTC. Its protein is CASSLRGSIQYF.